The entry that follows covers one T cell receptor beta chain sequence. The table came from immunoSEQ multiplex PCR; TCRdb's copy has only in-frame clones and leaves some out. Of approximately 2,000,000 clones in the sample, less than 95% were seen once. The sample originates from a study of shared clonotypes between healthy human individuals. Nashville, Tennessee was home to all donors, each a Caucasian adult. V lost 7 bases, J lost 2 bases, and 11 bases stayed unmatched. The CDR3 has 19 residues. Germline V gives CDR1 SEHNR, CDR2 FQNEAQ (reference sequence). The rearrangement joins TRBV7-9 to TRBJ2-2; 15 nucleotides match TRBD2. This clonotype was sampled from a man aged 18 to 29 in good health. Some clones in this sample may be carry-over from other donors' samples. Sequencing was done on a sample of naive CD4+ T cells from PBMCs. Subset noted: CD45RA+ positively selected. The CDR3, as DNA: TGTGCCAGCAAGGGACCGGGACTAGCGGGAGGCTCAAACACCGGGGAGCTGTTTTTT. This translates into CASKGPGLAGGSNTGELFF.